The rows below give T cell receptor beta chains drawn from one sample of a study of cytomegalovirus exposure and HLA in healthy donors. Generated by immunoSEQ multiplex PCR, the TCRdb table keeps only in-frame clones and is missing some. Here the sample spans around 160,000 clones, roughly four fifths being singletons. The sample comprised PBMCs. Receptor source: a man between 40 and 49 years old in good health and CMV-seropositive. Both conserved end residues are trimmed from each CDR3. Size tells how often a clone was seen (once, few, many) or the class of an expanded clone, and some rows leave it out.

j_call | v_call | clone_size | cdr3_aa
TRBJ2-5 | TRBV7-2 | - | ASRSSGETQY
TRBJ2-7 | TRBV9 | - | ASSVGQGTHYEQY
TRBJ1-4 | TRBV28 | - | ASSNSGGEGEKLF
TRBJ1-5 | TRBV7-9 | once | ASSLDRDTKDNQPQH
TRBJ2-7 | TRBV2 | once | ASSRTVYEQY
TRBJ2-2 | TRBV10-3 | - | AISGQGATGELF
TRBJ2-7 | TRBV11-2 | - | ASSLVSGTSSLEQY
TRBJ2-4 | TRBV6-5 | - | ASSLRGLAKNIQY
TRBJ2-5 | TRBV18 | - | ASSPGLQETQY
TRBJ2-7 | TRBV2 | - | ASSLTAYEQY